This T cell receptor beta chain is drawn from a study of blood T cell repertoires in COVID-19. In the study overall: Sites in the United States, Italy and Spain provided acute and convalescent COVID-19 samples. T cells, B-cell-depleted T cells, or PBMCs provided the cDNA or gDNA that served as material.

This clone has more than one count but fewer than ten. Per germline, CDR1 LGHDT and CDR2 YNNKEL (reference sequence). The CDR3 length is 12 residues. With 0 bases removed from V and 5 bases from J, the gap between germline ends came to 5 bases. Per the study methods: The authors estimated nucleated cell counts from reference gene primer amplification. Sequenced by immunoSEQ multiplex PCR; TCRdb stores in-frame clones only, minus some. V, J and clone size were drawn from that table, and D and trimming were deduced from the DNA. The data show some 22,000 clones, with approximately 80% seen just once and around 48% held by the top ten.

The source is a man between 70 and 80 years old with acute or convalescent COVID-19. The J gene is TRBJ2-7, the V gene TRBV3-1 (or the pseudogene TRBV3-2); no reliable D call. Sequenced sample: peripheral blood. CDR3 protein: CASSQDPDEQYF. The DNA for the CDR3 is TGTGCCAGCAGCCAAGACCCCGACGAGCAGTACTTC.